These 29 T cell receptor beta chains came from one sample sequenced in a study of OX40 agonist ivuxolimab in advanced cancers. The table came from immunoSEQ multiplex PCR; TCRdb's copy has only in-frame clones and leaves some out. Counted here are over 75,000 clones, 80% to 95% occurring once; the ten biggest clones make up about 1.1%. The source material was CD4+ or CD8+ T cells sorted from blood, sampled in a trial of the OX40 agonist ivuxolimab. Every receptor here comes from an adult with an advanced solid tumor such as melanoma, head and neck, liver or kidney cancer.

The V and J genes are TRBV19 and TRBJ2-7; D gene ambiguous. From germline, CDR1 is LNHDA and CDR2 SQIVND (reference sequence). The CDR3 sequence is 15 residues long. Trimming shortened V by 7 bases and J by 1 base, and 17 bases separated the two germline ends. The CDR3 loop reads CASNVHEVKSYEQYF. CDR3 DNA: TGTGCCAGTAATGTTCACGAGGTTAAATCCTACGAGCAGTACTTC.

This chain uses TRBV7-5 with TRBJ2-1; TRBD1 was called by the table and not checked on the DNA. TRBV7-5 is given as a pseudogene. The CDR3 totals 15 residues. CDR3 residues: CARSRGQGPYNEQFF. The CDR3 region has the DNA TGTGCCAGAAGCCGGGGACAGGGACCCTACAATGAGCAGTTCTTC.

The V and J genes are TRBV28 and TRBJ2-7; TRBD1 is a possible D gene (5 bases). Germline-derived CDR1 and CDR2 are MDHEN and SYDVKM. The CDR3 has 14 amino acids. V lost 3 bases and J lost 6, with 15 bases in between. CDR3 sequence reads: CASSFMTVPREQYF. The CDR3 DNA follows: TGTGCCAGCAGTTTTATGACAGTCCCCCGCGAGCAGTACTTC.

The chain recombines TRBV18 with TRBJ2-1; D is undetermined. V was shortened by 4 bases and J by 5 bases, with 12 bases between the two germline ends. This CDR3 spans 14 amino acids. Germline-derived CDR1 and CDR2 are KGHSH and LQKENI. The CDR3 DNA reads TGTGCCAGCTCACGCGGACCGGCCGACAATGAGCAGTTCTTC. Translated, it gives CASSRGPADNEQFF. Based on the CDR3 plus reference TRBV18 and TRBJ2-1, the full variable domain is NAGVMQNPRHLVRRRGQEARLRCSPMKGHSHVYWYRQLPEEGLKFMVYLQKENIIDESGMPKERFSAEFPKEGPSILRIQQVVRGDSAAYFCASSRGPADNEQFFGPGTRLTVL.

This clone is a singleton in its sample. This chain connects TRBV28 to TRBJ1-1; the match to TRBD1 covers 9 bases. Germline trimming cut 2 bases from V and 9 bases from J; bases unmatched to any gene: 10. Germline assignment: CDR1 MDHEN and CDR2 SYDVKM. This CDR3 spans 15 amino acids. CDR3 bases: TGTGCCAGCAGTTTAATGTCGGGACAGGGCCTTCAAGCTTTCTTT. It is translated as CASSLMSGQGLQAFF.

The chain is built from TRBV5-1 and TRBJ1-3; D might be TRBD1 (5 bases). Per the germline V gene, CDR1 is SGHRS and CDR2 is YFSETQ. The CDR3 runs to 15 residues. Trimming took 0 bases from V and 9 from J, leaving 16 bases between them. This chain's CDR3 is CASSLDEGLGGTIYF. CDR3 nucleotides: TGCGCCAGCAGCTTGGATGAGGGGCTAGGTGGCACCATATATTTT.

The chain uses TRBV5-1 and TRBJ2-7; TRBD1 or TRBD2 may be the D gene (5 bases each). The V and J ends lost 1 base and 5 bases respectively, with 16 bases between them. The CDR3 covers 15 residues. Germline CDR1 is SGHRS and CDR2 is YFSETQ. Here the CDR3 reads CASSLSGTPYDEQYF. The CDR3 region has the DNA TGCGCCAGCAGCTTGTCGGGGACCCCATATGACGAGCAGTACTTC.

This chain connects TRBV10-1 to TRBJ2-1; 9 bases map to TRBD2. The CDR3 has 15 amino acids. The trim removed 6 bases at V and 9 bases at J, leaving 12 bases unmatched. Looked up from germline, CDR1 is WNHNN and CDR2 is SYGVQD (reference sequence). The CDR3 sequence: CASSPSGMGPTEQFF. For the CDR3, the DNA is TGCGCCAGCAGCCCTAGCGGGATGGGGCCTACTGAGCAGTTCTTC.

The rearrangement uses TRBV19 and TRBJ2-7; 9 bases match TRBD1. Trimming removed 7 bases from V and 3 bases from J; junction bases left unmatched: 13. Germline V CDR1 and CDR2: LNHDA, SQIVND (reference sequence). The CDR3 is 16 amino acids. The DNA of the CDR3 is TGTGCCAGTACCCCGAGGCCGGGACAGGGACTCTACGAGCAGTACTTC. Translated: CASTPRPGQGLYEQYF.

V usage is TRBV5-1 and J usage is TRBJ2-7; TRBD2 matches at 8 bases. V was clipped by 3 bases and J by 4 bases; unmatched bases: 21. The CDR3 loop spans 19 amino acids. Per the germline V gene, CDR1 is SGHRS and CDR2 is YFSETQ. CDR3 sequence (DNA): TGCGCCAGCAGCTGGGGGCGAACACTAGCGGCTCAGCGAGGGTACGAGCAGTACTTC. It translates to CASSWGRTLAAQRGYEQYF.

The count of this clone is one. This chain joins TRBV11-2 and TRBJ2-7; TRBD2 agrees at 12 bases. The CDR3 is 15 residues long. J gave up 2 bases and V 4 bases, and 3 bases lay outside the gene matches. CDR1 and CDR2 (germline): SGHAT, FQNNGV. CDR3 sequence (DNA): TGTGCCAGCAGCTCGGGACTAGCGGGCGCCTACGAGCAGTACTTC. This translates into CASSSGLAGAYEQYF.

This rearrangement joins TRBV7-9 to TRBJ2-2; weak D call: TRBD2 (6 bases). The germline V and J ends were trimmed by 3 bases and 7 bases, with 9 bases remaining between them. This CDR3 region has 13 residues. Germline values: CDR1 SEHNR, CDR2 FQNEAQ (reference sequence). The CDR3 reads CASSFAGFGELFF. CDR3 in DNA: TGTGCCAGCAGCTTCGCGGGGTTCGGGGAGCTGTTTTTT.

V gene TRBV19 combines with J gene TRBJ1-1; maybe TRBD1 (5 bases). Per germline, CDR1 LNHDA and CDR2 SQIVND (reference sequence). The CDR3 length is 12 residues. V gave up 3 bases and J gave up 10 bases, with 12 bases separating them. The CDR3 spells CASSIGDERAFF. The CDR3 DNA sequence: TGTGCCAGTAGTATTGGGGACGAGAGAGCTTTCTTT.

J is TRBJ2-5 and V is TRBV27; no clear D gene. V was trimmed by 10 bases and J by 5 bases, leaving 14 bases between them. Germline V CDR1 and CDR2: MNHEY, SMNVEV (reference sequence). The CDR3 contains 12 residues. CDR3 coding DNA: TGTGCCATGCACCCCTCAGAGGAGACCCAGTACTTC. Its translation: CAMHPSEETQYF.

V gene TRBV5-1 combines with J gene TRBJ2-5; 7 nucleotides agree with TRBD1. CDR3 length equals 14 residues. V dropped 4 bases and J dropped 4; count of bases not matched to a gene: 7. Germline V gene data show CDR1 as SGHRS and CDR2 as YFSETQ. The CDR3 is CASSLTGPPETQYF. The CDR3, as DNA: TGCGCCAGCAGCCTGACAGGGCCTCCAGAGACCCAGTACTTC.

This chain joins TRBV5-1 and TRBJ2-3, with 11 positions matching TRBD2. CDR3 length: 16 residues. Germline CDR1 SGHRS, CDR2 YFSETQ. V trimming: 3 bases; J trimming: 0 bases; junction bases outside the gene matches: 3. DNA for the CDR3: TGCGCCAGCAGCTCTCTAGCGGGAGGAAGCACAGATACGCAGTATTTT. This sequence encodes CASSSLAGGSTDTQYF. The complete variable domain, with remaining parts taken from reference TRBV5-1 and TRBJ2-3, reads KAGVTQTPRYLIKTRGQQVTLSCSPISGHRSVSWYQQTPGQGLQFLFEYFSETQRNKGNFPGRFSGRQFSNSRSEMNVSTLELGDSALYLCASSSLAGGSTDTQYFGPGTRLTVL.

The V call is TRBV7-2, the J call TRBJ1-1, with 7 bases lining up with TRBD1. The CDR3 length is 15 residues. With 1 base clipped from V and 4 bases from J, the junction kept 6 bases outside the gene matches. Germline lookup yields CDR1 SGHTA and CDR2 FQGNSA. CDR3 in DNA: TGTGCCAGCAGCTTAGGCCTGACAGGGAGCACTGAAGCTTTCTTT. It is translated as CASSLGLTGSTEAFF.

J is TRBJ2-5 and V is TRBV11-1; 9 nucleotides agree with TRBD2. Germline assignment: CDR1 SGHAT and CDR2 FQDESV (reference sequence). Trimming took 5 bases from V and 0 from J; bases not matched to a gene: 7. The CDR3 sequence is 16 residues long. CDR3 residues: CASSKRRLADQETQYF. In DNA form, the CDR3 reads TGTGCCAGCAGCAAGAGAAGACTAGCGGACCAAGAGACCCAGTACTTC.

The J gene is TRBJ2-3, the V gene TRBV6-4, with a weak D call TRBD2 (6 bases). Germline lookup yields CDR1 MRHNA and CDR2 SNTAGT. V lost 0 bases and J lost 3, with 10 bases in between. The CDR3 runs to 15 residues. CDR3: CASSDSPGRTDTQYF. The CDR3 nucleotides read TGTGCCAGCAGTGACTCGCCCGGGAGAACAGATACGCAGTATTTT.

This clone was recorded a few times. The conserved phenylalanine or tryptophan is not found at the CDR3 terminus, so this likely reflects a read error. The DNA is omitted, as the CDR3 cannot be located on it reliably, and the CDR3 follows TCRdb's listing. The CDR3 here is CASSLDSVVYL. This rearrangement joins TRBV7-9 to TRBJ1-2. Germline V gives CDR1 SEHNR, CDR2 FQNEAQ (reference sequence). The CDR3 length is 11 residues, termini included.

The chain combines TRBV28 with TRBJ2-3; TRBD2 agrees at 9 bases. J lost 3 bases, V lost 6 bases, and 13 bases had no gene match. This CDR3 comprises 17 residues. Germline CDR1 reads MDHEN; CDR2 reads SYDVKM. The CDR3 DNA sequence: TGTGCCAGCAGCTTTCCCGTAGCGGGAGAAGGGACAGATACGCAGTATTTT. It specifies CASSFPVAGEGTDTQYF.

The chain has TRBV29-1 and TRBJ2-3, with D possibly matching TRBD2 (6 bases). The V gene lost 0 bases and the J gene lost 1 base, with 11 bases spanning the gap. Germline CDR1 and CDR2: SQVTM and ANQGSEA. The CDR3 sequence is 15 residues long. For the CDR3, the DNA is TGCAGCGTTGAAGATGAGCGGGCCGGCACAGATACGCAGTATTTT. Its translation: CSVEDERAGTDTQYF.

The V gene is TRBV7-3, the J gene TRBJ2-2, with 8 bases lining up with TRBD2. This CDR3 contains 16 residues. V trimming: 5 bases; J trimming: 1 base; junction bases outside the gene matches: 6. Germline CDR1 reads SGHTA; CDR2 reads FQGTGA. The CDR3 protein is CASSRELAVNTGELFF. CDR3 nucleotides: TGTGCCAGCAGCCGAGAACTAGCGGTGAACACCGGGGAGCTGTTTTTT. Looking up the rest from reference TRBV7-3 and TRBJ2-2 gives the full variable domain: GAGVSQTPSNKVTEKGKYVELRCDPISGHTALYWYRQSLGQGPEFLIYFQGTGAADDSGLPNDRFFAVRPEGSVSTLKIQRTERGDSAVYLCASSRELAVNTGELFFGEGSRLTVL.

CDR3 sequence reads: CASSRTGSGEQFF. The CDR3 region has the DNA TGTGCCAGCAGCCGCACAGGGTCTGGTGAGCAGTTCTTC. The chain carries TRBV11-3 and TRBJ2-1; TRBD1 might be the D (6 bases). The CDR3 has 13 amino acids. Germline CDR1 is SGHNT and CDR2 is YENEEA. V lost 5 bases and J lost 9, with 14 bases in between.

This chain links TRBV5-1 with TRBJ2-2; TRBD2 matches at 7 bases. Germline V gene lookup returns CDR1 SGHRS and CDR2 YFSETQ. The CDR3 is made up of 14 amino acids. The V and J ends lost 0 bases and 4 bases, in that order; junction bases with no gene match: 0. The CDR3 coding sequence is TGCGCCAGCAGCTTGGGCGGGGGCACCGGGGAGCTGTTTTTT. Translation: CASSLGGGTGELFF.

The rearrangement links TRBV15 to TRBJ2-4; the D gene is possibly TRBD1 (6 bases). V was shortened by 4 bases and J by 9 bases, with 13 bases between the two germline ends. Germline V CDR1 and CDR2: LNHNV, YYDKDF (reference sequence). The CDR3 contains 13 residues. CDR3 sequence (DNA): TGTGCCACCAGCATAGAAACAGGGCGCATTCAGTACTTC. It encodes CATSIETGRIQYF.

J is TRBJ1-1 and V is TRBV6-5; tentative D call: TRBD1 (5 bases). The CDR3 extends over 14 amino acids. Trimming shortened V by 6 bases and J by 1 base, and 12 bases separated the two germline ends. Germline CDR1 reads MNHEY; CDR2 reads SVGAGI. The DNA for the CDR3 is TGTGCCAGCAGGCGGGCGGGGCAGAACACTGAAGCTTTCTTT. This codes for CASRRAGQNTEAFF.

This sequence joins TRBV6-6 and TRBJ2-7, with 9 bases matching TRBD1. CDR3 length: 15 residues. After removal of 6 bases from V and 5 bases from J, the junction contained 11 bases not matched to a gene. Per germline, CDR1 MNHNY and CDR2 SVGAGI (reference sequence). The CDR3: CASRPHPGQGHEQYF. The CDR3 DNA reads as TGTGCCAGCAGACCGCATCCGGGACAGGGCCACGAGCAGTACTTC.

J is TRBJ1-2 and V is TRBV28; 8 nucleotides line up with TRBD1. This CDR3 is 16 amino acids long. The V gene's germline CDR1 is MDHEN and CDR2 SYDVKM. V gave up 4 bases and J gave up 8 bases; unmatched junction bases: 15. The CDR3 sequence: CASSSSLRGLGWGYTF. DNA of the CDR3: TGTGCCAGCAGTTCCTCGCTCAGGGGGCTTGGCTGGGGCTACACCTTC.